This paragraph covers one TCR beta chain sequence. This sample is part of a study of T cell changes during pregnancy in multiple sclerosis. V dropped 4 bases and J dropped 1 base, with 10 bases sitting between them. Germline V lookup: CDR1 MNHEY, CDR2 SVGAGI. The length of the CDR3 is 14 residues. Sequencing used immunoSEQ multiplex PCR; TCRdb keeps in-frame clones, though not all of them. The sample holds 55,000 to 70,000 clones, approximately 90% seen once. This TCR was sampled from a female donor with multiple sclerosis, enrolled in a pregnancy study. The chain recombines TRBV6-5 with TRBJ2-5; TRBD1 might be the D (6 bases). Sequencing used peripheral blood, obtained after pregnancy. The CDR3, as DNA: TGTGCCAGCAGTTCCGCAGGGGTCCAAGAGACCCAGTACTTC. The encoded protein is CASSSAGVQETQYF.